This TCR beta chain was captured in a study of T-cell reconstitution after alpha-beta-depleted transplantation in children (dated by TCRdb to about 2016). For context, the study as a whole: Using TCR repertoire profiling, the study quantitatively followed how T-cell immune reconstitution unfolded in children after TCRalphabeta/CD19-depleted allogeneic hematopoietic cell transplantation.

The method was PCR. Reads for this sample came from an Illumina HiSeq 2500. TCR library preparation used molecular barcoding, with unique molecular identifiers applied to normalize quantification of the TCRbeta repertoire. TCRdb itself trimmed the public reads at Q25 with fastp, ran MiXCR and retained productive beta chains. Entries are consolidated by CDR3 protein sequence, retaining the most common genes and DNA. Across this sample there are 230,000 or so distinct CDR3 sequences, with about 12% seen only once. Around 3% of the sample is taken by the ten largest. Relative to germline, V is missing 7 bases and J is missing 2 bases, with 2 bases of the junction outside any gene match. The cysteine opens and the phenylalanine closes a CDR3 of 11 amino acids. CDR3 DNA is the only sequence kept; it has 33 bases, read in frame from the first base. Taken from the germline V gene, the CDR1 and CDR2 loops are SQVTM and ANQGSEA.

This clonotype was counted many times. It has no known antigen specificity. No qualities accompany the bases; no much larger clone lies one base away. In this chain, TRBV29-1 is recombined with TRBJ2-7; a stretch of 7 junction bases matches TRBD1. This clonotype was sampled from a human donor who donated a stem cell graft to a child with acute lymphoblastic leukemia. The sample here was PBMCs from the stem cell graft donor, taken from the stem cell graft. The CDR3 loop reads CSAGQPYEQYF. The base sequence is TGCAGCGCGGGACAGCCCTACGAGCAGTACTTC.